The 4 T cell receptor beta chains below all came from one sample that was sequenced in a study of identical twins. One entry per CDR3 protein, called by TCRdb with MiXCR from the 5' RACE reads. The sample has about 520,000 distinct CDR3 sequences, roughly 21% seen once. The same data also contributed to another study, on T cells expressing NK-cell markers.

Input material: CD4+ T cells sorted from blood. These receptors were obtained from a young woman in good health.

The CDR3 region is CASSFGQRNQPQHF. The CDR3 nucleotides are TGTGCCAGCAGTTTTGGACAGCGCAATCAGCCCCAGCATTTT. V gene TRBV12-3 or TRBV12-4 combines with J gene TRBJ1-5; tentatively, D is TRBD1 (6 bases). CDR3 size: 14 residues. V was clipped by 3 bases and J by 2 bases, with 8 bases between them.

Here the CDR3 reads CASSFLGLNQPQHF. For the CDR3, the DNA is TGTGCCAGCAGCTTCCTCGGGTTGAATCAGCCCCAGCATTTT. This chain connects TRBV7-9 to TRBJ1-5, with no clear D. From germline, CDR1 is SEHNR and CDR2 FQNEAQ (reference sequence). CDR3 length: 14 residues. V was trimmed by 3 bases and J by 4 bases, leaving 10 bases between them.

The CDR3 spells CSARGEDGYTF. The CDR3 DNA sequence: TGCAGTGCTAGAGGTGAGGATGGCTACACCTTC. The chain is built from TRBV20-1 and TRBJ1-2; D is undetermined. The CDR3 is 11 amino acids. V was trimmed by 1 base and J by 6 bases, leaving 6 bases between them. Germline V CDR1 and CDR2: DFQATT, SNEGSKA (reference sequence).

The J gene is TRBJ2-7, the V gene TRBV20-1; perhaps TRBD2 as D (5 bases). In germline, CDR1 is DFQATT, CDR2 SNEGSKA (reference sequence). V shed 3 bases and J shed 5 bases, with 20 bases lying between them. The CDR3 spans 15 residues. The CDR3 reads CSARDSRFAHDEQYF. CDR3 coding DNA: TGCAGTGCTAGGGACTCTAGGTTCGCTCACGACGAGCAGTACTTC.